The clone carrying this TCR beta chain was picked up one time. Its specificity is not known. This record belongs to a study of cytomegalovirus exposure and HLA in healthy donors. The PCR ran on 60 Vbeta and 13 Jbeta primers. Measured with immunoSEQ multiplex PCR; TCRdb has only the in-frame clones, and not every one. The table includes some 50,000 clones, 65% to 80% detected once. Study-wide findings and caveats: The study listed 150 to 200 cytomegalovirus-associated TCR beta chains.

This TCR was sampled from a man under 40 in good health and CMV-seronegative. Sequenced input: PBMCs.

As DNA, the CDR3 is TGTGCCAGTAGTACGGACAGGGGTACAGATACGCAGTATTTT. It codes for CASSTDRGTDTQYF. This chain connects TRBV19 to TRBJ2-3, with 9 bases that match TRBD1. This CDR3 spans 14 amino acids. V shed 4 bases and J 3 bases; nucleotides not matched to a gene: 2. CDR1 is LNHDA, CDR2 SQIVND, per germline (reference sequence).